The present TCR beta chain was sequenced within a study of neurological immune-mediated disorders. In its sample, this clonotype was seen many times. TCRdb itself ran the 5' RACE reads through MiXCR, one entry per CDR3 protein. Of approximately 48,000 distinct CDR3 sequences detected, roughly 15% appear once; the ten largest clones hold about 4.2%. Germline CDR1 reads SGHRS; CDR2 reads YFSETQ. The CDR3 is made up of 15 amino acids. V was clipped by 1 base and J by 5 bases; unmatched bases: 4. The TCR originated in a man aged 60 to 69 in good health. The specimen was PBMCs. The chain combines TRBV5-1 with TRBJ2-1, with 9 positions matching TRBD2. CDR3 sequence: CASSLWASGDNEQFF. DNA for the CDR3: TGCGCCAGCAGCTTGTGGGCTAGCGGGGACAATGAGCAGTTCTTC.